This T cell receptor beta chain was found in a study of T cell changes during pregnancy in multiple sclerosis. This table comes from immunoSEQ multiplex PCR, and its TCRdb copy is limited to in-frame clones, with some not included. The sample holds fewer than 75,000 clones, 80% to 95% seen once. CDR1 and CDR2 from the germline V gene are LGHNA and YSLEER. This CDR3 spans 15 amino acids. The junction had 4 bases not matched to a gene; V was cut back by 4 bases and J by 0 bases. The material was peripheral blood, obtained after pregnancy. The J gene is TRBJ2-3, the V gene TRBV4-3; the match to TRBD1 covers 7 bases. The receptor comes from a female donor in good health, enrolled as a control in a pregnancy study. DNA for the CDR3: TGCGCCAGCAGCCGATCGGGACAGAGCACAGATACGCAGTATTTT. As protein: CASSRSGQSTDTQYF.